The 2 T cell receptor beta chains presented below share a single source sample, sequenced in a study of HIV-infected children after antiretroviral therapy interruption. The TCR library was built from RNA with a 3' RACE protocol and unique molecular identifiers. In TCRdb, the 3' RACE reads were re-called with MiXCR into one record per CDR3 protein. Among tens of thousands of distinct CDR3 sequences listed, around 4.5% were seen once. Treatment given: PENTA 11 planned treatment interruption arm or continuous ART arm. The source was CD45RA+ CD4+ T cells from PBMCs, pooled from several time points, collected from a donor given antiretroviral therapy, either interrupted or continuous. Noted subset: naive CD4+ CD45RA+ CD45RO- T cells. The receptors come from a pool of human donors with HIV.

This clonotype was observed many times. The chain is built from TRBV20-1 and TRBJ2-7, with a weak D call TRBD1 (6 bases). This CDR3 is 13 amino acids long. Germline loops: CDR1 DFQATT, CDR2 SNEGSKA (reference sequence). Trimming pared 5 bases from V and 5 bases from J, leaving 16 bases between. This CDR3 reads CSAGPPGVNEQYF. CDR3 bases: TGCAGTGCTGGGCCTCCAGGGGTCAACGAGCAGTACTTC.

The gene calls are TRBV27 and TRBJ2-7, with D uncertain. Germline V gene sequence: CDR1 MNHEY, CDR2 SMNVEV (reference sequence). V dropped 8 bases and J dropped 2 bases, with 10 bases sitting between them. The CDR3 extends over 12 amino acids. DNA of the CDR3: TGTGCCAGCGGTTCGAGCACCTACGAGCAGTACTTC. Its protein is CASGSSTYEQYF.